This TCR beta chain was sequenced during a study of shared clonotypes between healthy human individuals. As handled by the study authors: As immunoSEQ supplied junction-only sequences (without quality scores), filtering differed. Data came from immunoSEQ multiplex PCR; TCRdb stores just in-frame clones and leaves some out. V, J and clone size are those of that table, while D and trimming were read from the DNA. The sample contains roughly 1.4 million clones, approximately 98.5% of which appear only once. Trimming took 1 base from V and 7 from J; bases not matched to a gene: 7. The CDR3 totals 15 residues. Germline V lookup: CDR1 SGHNT, CDR2 YENEEA.

This receptor was identified in a young man in good health. The chain employs TRBV11-3 and TRBJ1-1, with 9 bases aligning to TRBD1. Sequenced input: naive CD4+ T cells sorted from blood. Subset meaning: CD45RA+ positively selected. The CDR3 sequence is CASSLGGDRVSEAFF. DNA of the CDR3: TGTGCCAGCAGCTTAGGCGGGGACAGGGTCAGTGAAGCTTTCTTT. The complete variable domain, with remaining parts taken from reference TRBV11-3 and TRBJ1-1, reads EAGVVQSPRYKIIEKKQPVAFWCNPISGHNTLYWYLQNLGQGPELLIRYENEEAVDDSQLPKDRFSAERLKGVDSTLKIQPAELGDSAVYLCASSLGGDRVSEAFFGQGTRLTVV.